Below are 29 T cell receptor beta chains sequenced from a single sample in a study of cytomegalovirus exposure and HLA in healthy donors. The PCR was carried out with 60 Vbeta primers and 13 Jbeta primers. Sequencing used immunoSEQ multiplex PCR; TCRdb keeps in-frame clones, though not all of them. Of some 87,000 clones listed, roughly 80% are singletons. The source material was PBMCs. The receptors shown here come from a man aged 50-60 years in good health and CMV-seropositive.

The CDR3 is CASSITGSGYTF. CDR3 DNA: TGTGCCAGCAGTATCACAGGGTCTGGCTACACCTTC. The rearrangement links TRBV6-5 to TRBJ1-2; weak D call: TRBD1 (6 bases). Per germline, CDR1 MNHEY and CDR2 SVGAGI. V dropped 5 bases and J dropped 7 bases, with 11 bases sitting between them. The CDR3 runs 12 residues.

The sample holds one count of this clone. The chain employs TRBV9 and TRBJ1-3; D gene uncertain. This CDR3 is 13 amino acids long. From germline, CDR1 is SGDLS and CDR2 YYNGEE. Trimming pared 4 bases from V and 0 bases from J, leaving 5 bases between. CDR3 loop: CASSPLSGNTIYF. The CDR3 nucleotides read TGTGCCAGCAGCCCCCTCTCTGGAAACACCATATATTTT.

This chain connects TRBV29-1 to TRBJ2-1; TRBD1 matches 7 bases. J was trimmed by 6 bases and V by 7 bases; bases with no gene match: 12. This CDR3 region has 14 residues. From germline, CDR1 is SQVTM and CDR2 ANQGSEA. The CDR3 nucleotides are TGCAGCGGTCGACAGGGATTGGGCCTCAATGAGCAGTTCTTC. Translating it yields CSGRQGLGLNEQFF.

The CDR3 DNA sequence: TGTGCCAGCAGTCCTACAGGGGTCGGGGCTCAGCCCCAGCATTTT. Protein sequence: CASSPTGVGAQPQHF. The chain links TRBV7-9 to TRBJ1-5; TRBD1 aligns across 7 bases. Trimming took 6 bases from V and 6 from J; bases not matched to a gene: 11. The CDR3 runs 15 residues. CDR1 SEHNR and CDR2 FQNEAQ come from the germline V gene (reference sequence).

The genes are TRBV9 and TRBJ2-7, with TRBD2 matching over 8 bases. V lost 0 bases and J lost 5; bases outside the gene matches: 7. The CDR3 is 15 amino acids. From germline, CDR1 is SGDLS and CDR2 YYNGEE. Here the CDR3 reads CASSVDGERGNEQYF. DNA of the CDR3: TGTGCCAGCAGCGTAGACGGGGAGCGGGGGAACGAGCAGTACTTC.

This chain uses TRBV7-8 with TRBJ2-2; D possibly corresponds to TRBD1 (6 bases). This CDR3 is 16 amino acids long. Germline CDR1 and CDR2: SGHVS and FQNEAQ. Trimming stripped 5 bases from V and 5 bases from J, with 18 bases between. For the CDR3, the DNA is TGTGCCAGCAGCCAGGTTGGACAGAAGTATACCGGGGAGCTGTTTTTT. Protein sequence: CASSQVGQKYTGELFF.

The sample holds one count of this clone. The chain links TRBV5-3 to TRBJ1-4; D gene ambiguous. TRBV5-3 is an open reading frame whose function is uncertain. V lost 6 bases and J 0 bases, leaving 21 bases between the germline ends. This CDR3 region has 18 residues. CDR3 sequence reads: CARTERGRGIATNEKLFF. The CDR3 region has the DNA TGTGCCAGAACCGAACGAGGGCGGGGAATTGCAACTAATGAAAAACTGTTTTTT.

The chain employs TRBV18 and TRBJ1-1; possibly TRBD1 for D (5 bases). The CDR3 length is 17 residues. Germline V lookup: CDR1 KGHSH, CDR2 LQKENI. V lost 1 base to trimming and J lost 1 base, with 16 bases between them. The CDR3 reads CASSPRNRGVRNTEAFF. As DNA, the CDR3 is TGTGCCAGCTCACCACGAAACCGGGGGGTTCGGAACACTGAAGCTTTCTTT.

This chain links TRBV5-5 with TRBJ1-4; D is unclear. This CDR3 contains 14 residues. Trimming pared 7 bases from V and 0 bases from J, leaving 10 bases between. CDR1 and CDR2 from the germline V gene are SGHKS and YYEKEE (reference sequence). The CDR3 sequence: CASVESPTNEKLFF. The CDR3 bases are TGTGCCAGCGTCGAGAGCCCAACTAATGAAAAACTGTTTTTT. The entire variable domain, with the rest obtained from reference TRBV5-5 and TRBJ1-4, is as follows: DAGVTQSPTHLIKTRGQQVTLRCSPISGHKSVSWYQQVLGQGPQFIFQYYEKEERGRGNFPDRFSARQFPNYSSELNVNALLLGDSALYLCASVESPTNEKLFFGSGTQLSVL.

The chain couples TRBV18 to TRBJ1-1; 7 bases align to TRBD1. The trim removed 5 bases at V and 3 bases at J, leaving 6 bases unmatched. The CDR3 extends over 14 amino acids. Germline-derived CDR1 and CDR2 are KGHSH and LQKENI. CDR3 residues: CASSRRTGDTEAFF. The CDR3, as DNA: TGTGCCAGCTCAAGGAGAACAGGGGACACTGAAGCTTTCTTT.

The chain combines TRBV5-5 with TRBJ2-7; 8 positions agree with TRBD2. With 4 bases clipped from V and 6 bases from J, the junction kept 18 bases outside the gene matches. The V gene's germline CDR1 is SGHKS and CDR2 YYEKEE (reference sequence). CDR3 length: 17 residues. The CDR3 sequence is CASSQKLPGLGMREQYF. The DNA of the CDR3 is TGTGCCAGCAGCCAGAAACTGCCGGGACTAGGCATGCGCGAGCAGTACTTC. Based on the CDR3 plus reference TRBV5-5 and TRBJ2-7, the full variable domain is DAGVTQSPTHLIKTRGQQVTLRCSPISGHKSVSWYQQVLGQGPQFIFQYYEKEERGRGNFPDRFSARQFPNYSSELNVNALLLGDSALYLCASSQKLPGLGMREQYFGPGTRLTVT.

The chain couples TRBV13 to TRBJ2-1; 8 nucleotides align to TRBD2. After removal of 3 bases from V and 9 bases from J, the junction contained 10 bases not matched to a gene. The CDR3 runs to 15 residues. The germline gives CDR1 PRHDT, CDR2 FYEKMQ (reference sequence). In nucleotides, the CDR3 is TGTGCCAGCAGCTTCCTCGGGACCAGCGGGAGTGAGCAGTTCTTC. It encodes CASSFLGTSGSEQFF.

The chain carries TRBV27 and TRBJ2-1, with D possibly TRBD1 on 5 matching bases. The V and J ends lost 6 bases and 8 bases respectively, with 14 bases between them. Per the germline V gene, CDR1 is MNHEY and CDR2 is SMNVEV (reference sequence). The CDR3 covers 13 residues. CDR3 nucleotide sequence: TGTGCCAGCAGGGGGCGCGAATCCCATGAGCAGTTCTTC. It specifies CASRGRESHEQFF.

This clone came up a few times. The chain links TRBV2 to TRBJ2-3; TRBD2 matches 7 bases. The CDR3 extends over 15 amino acids. V dropped 6 bases and J dropped 1; count of bases not matched to a gene: 7. The V gene's germline CDR1 is SNHLY and CDR2 FYNNEI. The CDR3 here is CASRVKSGGTDTQYF. The CDR3 coding sequence is TGTGCCAGCAGGGTAAAGAGCGGGGGCACAGATACGCAGTATTTT. Drawing the rest from reference TRBV2 and TRBJ2-3, the complete variable domain is EPEVTQTPSHQVTQMGQEVILRCVPISNHLYFYWYRQILGQKVEFLVSFYNNEISEKSEIFDDQFSVERPDGSNFTLKIRSTKLEDSAMYFCASRVKSGGTDTQYFGPGTRLTVL.

This clone was seen once. This chain links TRBV5-6 with TRBJ2-7, with a weak D call TRBD1 (6 bases). Germline CDR1 reads SGHDT; CDR2 reads YYEEEE. The CDR3 length is 15 residues. With 5 bases removed from V and 3 bases from J, the gap between germline ends came to 18 bases. The CDR3 coding sequence is TGTGCCAGCAGTGTAGGGGGAGCCCCCTACTACGAGCAGTACTTC. Residues: CASSVGGAPYYEQYF.

The genes are TRBV9 and TRBJ2-1, with 11 bases identical to TRBD2. The V gene end was trimmed by 3 bases and the J gene end by 9 bases; junction bases not matched to a gene: 20. The germline V gene has CDR1 SGDLS and CDR2 YYNGEE. The CDR3 consists of 19 residues. CDR3: CASSAFLSSGGPLRGEQFF. As DNA, the CDR3 is TGTGCCAGCAGCGCCTTCTTGTCTAGCGGGGGGCCACTAAGAGGTGAGCAGTTCTTC.

This clone was detected only a few times. The chain is built from TRBV18 and TRBJ2-7; 13 bases line up with TRBD2. Germline CDR1 is KGHSH and CDR2 is LQKENI. V gave up 4 bases and J gave up 3 bases; unmatched junction bases: 3. The CDR3 is made up of 15 amino acids. DNA for the CDR3: TGTGCCAGCTCACGACTAGCGGGGGGTAACTACGAGCAGTACTTC. Its translation is CASSRLAGGNYEQYF. The complete variable domain, with remaining parts taken from reference TRBV18 and TRBJ2-7, reads NAGVMQNPRHLVRRRGQEARLRCSPMKGHSHVYWYRQLPEEGLKFMVYLQKENIIDESGMPKERFSAEFPKEGPSILRIQQVVRGDSAAYFCASSRLAGGNYEQYFGPGTRLTVT.

V is TRBV7-9 and J is TRBJ2-7, with 9 bases lining up with TRBD1. The germline CDR1 and CDR2 sequences are SEHNR and FQNEAQ (reference sequence). This CDR3 comprises 14 residues. V gave up 5 bases and J gave up 5 bases; unmatched junction bases: 7. In nucleotides, the CDR3 is TGTGCCAGCAGCCCGGGACAGGGCATACACGAGCAGTACTTC. Its protein is CASSPGQGIHEQYF.

The chain recombines TRBV20-1 with TRBJ2-2; D is undetermined. The CDR3 is 11 residues long. Trimming removed 6 bases at V and 2 bases at J, with 4 bases between. Germline loops: CDR1 DFQATT, CDR2 SNEGSKA (reference sequence). CDR3 coding DNA: TGCAGTGCAATAAACACCGGGGAGCTGTTTTTT. It translates to CSAINTGELFF.

The chain has TRBV19 and TRBJ1-2, with no clear D. The V end was cut by 5 bases, the J end by 5 bases, with 9 bases between. Germline CDR1 LNHDA, CDR2 SQIVND (reference sequence). This CDR3 is built from 12 residues. CDR3 coding DNA: TGTGCCAGTAGTGACATCCCGTATGGCTACACCTTC. It specifies CASSDIPYGYTF.

This sequence joins TRBV4-2 and TRBJ1-5; perhaps TRBD1 as D (6 bases). Germline assignment: CDR1 LGHNA and CDR2 YNFKEQ. The CDR3 is 15 amino acids. V was cut by 4 bases and J by 4 bases, with 14 bases left in between. The CDR3 here is CASSLRQDGNQPQHF. The CDR3 region has the DNA TGTGCCAGCAGCCTTCGACAGGATGGGAATCAGCCCCAGCATTTT.

This chain links TRBV5-4 with TRBJ1-3, with D possibly matching TRBD1 (6 bases). Trimming removed 4 bases from V and 6 bases from J, with 17 bases in between. This CDR3 has 15 amino acids. Looked up from germline, CDR1 is SGHNT and CDR2 is YYREEE (reference sequence). DNA of the CDR3: TGTGCCAGCAGCATACCAGGGGAACGTCAAAACACCATATATTTT. As protein: CASSIPGERQNTIYF.

The rearrangement links TRBV29-1 to TRBJ2-7; D may be TRBD1 (6 bases). CDR1 is SQVTM, CDR2 ANQGSEA, per germline. The CDR3 is made up of 16 amino acids. V lost 8 bases to trimming and J lost 5 bases, with 28 bases between them. CDR3: CSPPQLMTGKSHEQYF. As DNA, the CDR3 is TGCAGCCCCCCACAGCTTATGACAGGTAAATCCCACGAGCAGTACTTC.

This clone was recorded once. This chain's CDR3 is CASSQGLAEETQYF. CDR3 coding DNA: TGTGCCAGCAGCCAGGGACTAGCGGAAGAGACCCAGTACTTC. The chain combines TRBV7-2 with TRBJ2-5; TRBD2 matches at 11 bases. Trimming removed 5 bases from V and 3 bases from J; junction bases left unmatched: 2. From germline, CDR1 is SGHTA and CDR2 FQGNSA. The CDR3 covers 14 residues.

This clone was seen a handful of times. The chain combines TRBV5-1 with TRBJ2-3; 8 nucleotides agree with TRBD2. Per germline, CDR1 SGHRS and CDR2 YFSETQ. Germline trimming cut 4 bases from V and 4 bases from J; bases unmatched to any gene: 5. The length of the CDR3 is 14 residues. CDR3 nucleotide sequence: TGCGCCAGCAGCCGGGGACTAGTCGCAGATACGCAGTATTTT. It encodes CASSRGLVADTQYF.

This CDR3 is CASSHSLEAGGPSDTQYF. The CDR3 bases are TGTGCCAGCAGCCACTCCCTGGAGGCGGGGGGGCCCTCAGATACGCAGTATTTT. The rearrangement joins TRBV4-2 to TRBJ2-3; 9 bases agree with TRBD2. CDR1 and CDR2 from the germline V gene are LGHNA and YNFKEQ. V lost 3 bases and J lost 4; bases outside the gene matches: 14. The CDR3 loop spans 18 amino acids.

As regards this clone: Germline and junction disagree at one end, which may indicate a read error. J is TRBJ2-1 and V is TRBV7-7; D may be TRBD1 (6 bases). Germline assignment: CDR1 SSHAT and CDR2 FNYEAQ (reference sequence). This CDR3 has 13 amino acids. The CDR3 spells CASSLARGDEQFF. The CDR3 DNA sequence: TGTGCTAGCAGCTTAGCCAGGGGCGATGAGCAGTTCTTC.

This clone was recorded a few times. The chain links TRBV6-1 to TRBJ1-4; maybe TRBD1 (6 bases). Trimming took 6 bases from V and 11 from J, leaving 10 bases between them. Germline CDR1 and CDR2: MNHNS and SASEGT. The CDR3 totals 11 residues. CDR3 DNA: TGTGCCAGCAGGACAGGAGGCAAACTGTTTTTT. Its translation: CASRTGGKLFF.

This clone came up once. The chain joins TRBV7-6 to TRBJ2-7; 7 nucleotides agree with TRBD2. The CDR3 is 15 amino acids. V shed 1 base and J 6 bases; nucleotides not matched to a gene: 9. The germline V gene encodes CDR1 SGHVS and CDR2 FNYEAQ. The CDR3 DNA is TGTGCCAGCAGCTTAGTCCCAGCCGGGGGGAGCGAGCAGTACTTC. It specifies CASSLVPAGGSEQYF.